The source of this TCR beta chain is a study of blood T cell repertoires in COVID-19. Individuals aged roughly 18 to 95 years were recruited from some 26 US areas. Assignments of participants to cohorts depended upon their own reported clinical history. What the recovered Cohort 3 donors had was two negative PCRs, clearance, or symptom resolution. The repertoire was sequenced with immunoSEQ multiplex PCR; TCRdb's copy has only in-frame clones and lacks some. The sample consists of 300,000 to 350,000 clones, about 90% of them appearing once. CDR1 is MGHDK and CDR2 is SYGVNS in the germline V gene. Trimming left V 4 bases short and J 4 bases short, with 8 bases between. This CDR3 region has 13 residues.

The sequenced material came from PBMCs or T cells enriched from blood (not recorded which). The chain joins TRBV25-1 to TRBJ1-5; D is possibly TRBD1 (5 bases). This receptor was taken from a man younger than 40 who had recovered from COVID-19. CDR3 in DNA: TGTGCCAGCAGTGGTCAGGGAAATCAGCCCCAGCATTTT. This gives the protein CASSGQGNQPQHF. Full variable domain (outside the CDR3, taken from reference TRBV25-1 and TRBJ1-5): EADIYQTPRYLVIGTGKKITLECSQTMGHDKMYWYQQDPGMELHLIHYSYGVNSTEKGDLSSESTVSRIRTEHFPLTLESARPSHTSQYLCASSGQGNQPQHFGDGTRLSIL.